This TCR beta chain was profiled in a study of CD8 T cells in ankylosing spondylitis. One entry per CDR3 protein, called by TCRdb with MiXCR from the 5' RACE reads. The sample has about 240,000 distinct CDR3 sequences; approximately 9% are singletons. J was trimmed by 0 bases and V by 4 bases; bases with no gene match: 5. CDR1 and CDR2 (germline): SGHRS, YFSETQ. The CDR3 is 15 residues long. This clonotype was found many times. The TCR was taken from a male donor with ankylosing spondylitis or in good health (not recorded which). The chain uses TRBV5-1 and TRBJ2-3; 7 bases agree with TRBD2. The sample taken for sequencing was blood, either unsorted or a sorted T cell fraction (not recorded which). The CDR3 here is CASSGGSYSTDTQYF. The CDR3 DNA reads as TGCGCCAGCAGCGGCGGGAGCTACAGCACAGATACGCAGTATTTT.